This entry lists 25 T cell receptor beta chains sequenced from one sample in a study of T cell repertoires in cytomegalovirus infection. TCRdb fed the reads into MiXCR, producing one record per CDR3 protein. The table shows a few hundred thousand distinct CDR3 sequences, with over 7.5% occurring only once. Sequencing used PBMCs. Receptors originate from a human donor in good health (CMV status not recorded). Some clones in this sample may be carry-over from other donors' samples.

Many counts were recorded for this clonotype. The CDR3 DNA is TGTGCCAGCAGCCATGGACAGGGTTATGAGCAGTTCTTC. Its translation is CASSHGQGYEQFF. This rearrangement joins TRBV7-6 to TRBJ2-1; 8 nucleotides agree with TRBD1. The V gene's germline CDR1 is SGHVS and CDR2 FNYEAQ. V trimming: 5 bases; J trimming: 8 bases; junction bases outside the gene matches: 5. CDR3 length equals 13 residues.

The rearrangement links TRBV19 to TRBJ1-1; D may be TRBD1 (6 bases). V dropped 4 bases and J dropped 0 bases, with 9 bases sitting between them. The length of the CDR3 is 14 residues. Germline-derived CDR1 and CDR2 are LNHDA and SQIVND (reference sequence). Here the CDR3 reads CASSKGVMNTEAFF. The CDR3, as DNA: TGTGCCAGTAGTAAGGGGGTAATGAACACTGAAGCTTTCTTT.

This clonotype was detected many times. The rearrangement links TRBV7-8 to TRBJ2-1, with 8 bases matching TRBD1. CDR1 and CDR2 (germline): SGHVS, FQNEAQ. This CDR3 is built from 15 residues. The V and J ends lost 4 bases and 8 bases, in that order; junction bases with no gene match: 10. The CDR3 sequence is CASSSRTGSNHEQFF. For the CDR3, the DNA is TGTGCCAGCAGCTCCAGGACAGGGTCAAACCATGAGCAGTTCTTC.

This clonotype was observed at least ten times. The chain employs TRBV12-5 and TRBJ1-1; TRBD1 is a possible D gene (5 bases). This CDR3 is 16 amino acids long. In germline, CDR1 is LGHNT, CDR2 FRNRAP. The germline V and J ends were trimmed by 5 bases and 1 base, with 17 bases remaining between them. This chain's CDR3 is CASGPTDGGRNTEAFF. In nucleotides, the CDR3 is TGTGCTAGTGGTCCAACGGACGGGGGAAGGAACACTGAAGCTTTCTTT.

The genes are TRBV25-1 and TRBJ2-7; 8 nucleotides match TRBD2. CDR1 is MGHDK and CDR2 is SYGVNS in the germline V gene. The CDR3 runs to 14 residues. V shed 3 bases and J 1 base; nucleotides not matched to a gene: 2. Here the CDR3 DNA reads TGTGCCAGCAGTGAGAGCGGGAGTTCCTACGAGCAGTACTTC. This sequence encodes CASSESGSSYEQYF.

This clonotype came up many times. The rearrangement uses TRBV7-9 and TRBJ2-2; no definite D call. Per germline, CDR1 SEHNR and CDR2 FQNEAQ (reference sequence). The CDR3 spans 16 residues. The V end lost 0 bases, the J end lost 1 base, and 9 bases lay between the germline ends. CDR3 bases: TGTGCCAGCAGCTTAGCGCTAACGGGGAACACCGGGGAGCTGTTTTTT. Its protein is CASSLALTGNTGELFF.

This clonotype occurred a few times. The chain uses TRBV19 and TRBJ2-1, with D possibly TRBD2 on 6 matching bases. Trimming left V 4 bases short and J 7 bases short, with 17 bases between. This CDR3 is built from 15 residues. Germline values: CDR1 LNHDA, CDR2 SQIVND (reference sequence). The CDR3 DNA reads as TGTGCCAGTAGTAGGACCGGGTCACGGGGGAATGAGCAGTTCTTC. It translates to CASSRTGSRGNEQFF.

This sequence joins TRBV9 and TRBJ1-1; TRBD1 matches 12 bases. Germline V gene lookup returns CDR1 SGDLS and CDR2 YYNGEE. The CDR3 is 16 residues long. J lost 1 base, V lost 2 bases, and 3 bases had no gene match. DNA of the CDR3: TGTGCCAGCAGCGTGGGGACAGGGGGCAAGAACACTGAAGCTTTCTTT. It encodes CASSVGTGGKNTEAFF.

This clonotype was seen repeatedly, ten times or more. CDR3 region: CASSLVISGGQETQYF. The DNA for the CDR3 is TGTGCCAGCAGCTTAGTCATTAGCGGGGGCCAAGAGACCCAGTACTTC. The chain uses TRBV7-2 and TRBJ2-5, with 9 bases that match TRBD2. The V segment lost 1 base and the J segment 1 base; nucleotides outside the gene matches: 4. This CDR3 region has 16 residues. Germline V gene lookup returns CDR1 SGHTA and CDR2 FQGNSA.

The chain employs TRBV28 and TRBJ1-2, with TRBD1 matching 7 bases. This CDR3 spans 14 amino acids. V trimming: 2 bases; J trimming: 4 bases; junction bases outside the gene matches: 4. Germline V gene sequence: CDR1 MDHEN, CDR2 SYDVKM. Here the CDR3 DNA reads TGTGCCAGCAGTTTAAGGGGGCTTGGCTATGGCTACACCTTC. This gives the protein CASSLRGLGYGYTF.

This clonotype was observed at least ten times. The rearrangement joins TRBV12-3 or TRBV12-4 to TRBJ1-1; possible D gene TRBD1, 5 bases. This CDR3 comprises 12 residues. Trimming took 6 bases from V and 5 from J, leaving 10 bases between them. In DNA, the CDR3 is TGTGCCAGCAGCCCCCCAGGGACTGAAGCTTTCTTT. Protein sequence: CASSPPGTEAFF.

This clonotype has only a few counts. Here the CDR3 DNA reads TGCAGCGTTGAGGCAGAAGAAGCTTTCTTT. This codes for CSVEAEEAFF. V gene TRBV29-1 combines with J gene TRBJ1-1; no clear D. The CDR3 consists of 10 residues. The V gene lost 3 bases and the J gene lost 8 bases, with 7 bases spanning the gap. Germline CDR1 SQVTM, CDR2 ANQGSEA.

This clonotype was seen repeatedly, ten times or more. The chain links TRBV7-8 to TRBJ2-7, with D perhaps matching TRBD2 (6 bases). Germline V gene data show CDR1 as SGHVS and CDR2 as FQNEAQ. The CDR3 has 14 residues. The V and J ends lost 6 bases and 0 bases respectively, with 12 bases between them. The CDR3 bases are TGTGCCAGCAGTCTGGGACTCATCTCCTACGAGCAGTACTTC. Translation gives CASSLGLISYEQYF.

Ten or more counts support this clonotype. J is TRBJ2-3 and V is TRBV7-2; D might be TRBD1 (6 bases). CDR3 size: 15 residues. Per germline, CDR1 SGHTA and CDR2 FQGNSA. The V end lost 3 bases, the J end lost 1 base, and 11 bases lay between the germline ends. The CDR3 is CASSFLDSRTDTQYF. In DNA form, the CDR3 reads TGTGCCAGCAGCTTTCTGGACAGCCGCACAGATACGCAGTATTTT.

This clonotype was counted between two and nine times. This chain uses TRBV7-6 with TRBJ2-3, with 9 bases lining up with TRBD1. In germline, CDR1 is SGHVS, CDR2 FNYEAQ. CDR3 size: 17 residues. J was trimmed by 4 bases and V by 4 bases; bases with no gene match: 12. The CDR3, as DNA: TGTGCCAGCAGCTCGAAGACCGGGACAGGGAGAGCAGATACGCAGTATTTT. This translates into CASSSKTGTGRADTQYF.

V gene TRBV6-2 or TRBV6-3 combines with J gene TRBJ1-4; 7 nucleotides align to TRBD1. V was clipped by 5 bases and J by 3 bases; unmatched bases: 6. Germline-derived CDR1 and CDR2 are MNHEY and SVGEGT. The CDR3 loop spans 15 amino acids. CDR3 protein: CASSATGTANEKLFF. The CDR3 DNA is TGTGCCAGCAGTGCCACCGGGACAGCTAATGAAAAACTGTTTTTT.

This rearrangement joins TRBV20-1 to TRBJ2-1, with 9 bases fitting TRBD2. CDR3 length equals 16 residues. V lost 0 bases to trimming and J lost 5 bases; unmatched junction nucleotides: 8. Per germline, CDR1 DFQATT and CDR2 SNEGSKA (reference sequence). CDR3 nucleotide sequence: TGCAGTGCTAGAGATTTAGGAGCGGGAGGCCACAATGAGCAGTTCTTC. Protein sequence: CSARDLGAGGHNEQFF.

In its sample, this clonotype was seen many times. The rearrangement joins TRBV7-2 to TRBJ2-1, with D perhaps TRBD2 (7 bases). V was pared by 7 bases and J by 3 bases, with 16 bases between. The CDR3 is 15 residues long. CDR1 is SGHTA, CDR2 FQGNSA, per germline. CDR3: CASTSGGGYYNEQFF. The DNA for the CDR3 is TGTGCCAGCACCTCGGGGGGCGGATACTACAATGAGCAGTTCTTC. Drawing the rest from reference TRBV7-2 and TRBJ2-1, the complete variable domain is GAGVSQSPSNKVTEKGKDVELRCDPISGHTALYWYRQSLGQGLEFLIYFQGNSAPDKSGLPSDRFSAERTGGSVSTLTIQRTQQEDSAVYLCASTSGGGYYNEQFFGPGTRLTVL.

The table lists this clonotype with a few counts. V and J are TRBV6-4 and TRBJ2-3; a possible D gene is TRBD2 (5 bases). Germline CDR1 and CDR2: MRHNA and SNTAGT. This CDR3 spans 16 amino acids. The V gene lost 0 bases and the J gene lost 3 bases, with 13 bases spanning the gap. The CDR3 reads CASSDSGSISTDTQYF. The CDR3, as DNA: TGTGCCAGCAGTGACTCGGGGAGTATCAGTACAGATACGCAGTATTTT.

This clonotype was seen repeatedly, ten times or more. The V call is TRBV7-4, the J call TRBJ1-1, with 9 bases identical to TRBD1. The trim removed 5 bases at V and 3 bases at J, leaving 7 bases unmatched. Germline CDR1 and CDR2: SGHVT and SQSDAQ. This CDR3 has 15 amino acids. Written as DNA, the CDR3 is TGTGCCAGCAGCCCTGTACAGGGGGCGGACACTGAAGCTTTCTTT. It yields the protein CASSPVQGADTEAFF. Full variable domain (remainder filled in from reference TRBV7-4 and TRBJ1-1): GAGVSQSPRYKVAKRGRDVALRCDSISGHVTLYWYRQTLGQGSEVLTYSQSDAQRDKSGRPSGRFSAERPERSVSTLKIQRTEQGDSAVYLCASSPVQGADTEAFFGQGTRLTVV.

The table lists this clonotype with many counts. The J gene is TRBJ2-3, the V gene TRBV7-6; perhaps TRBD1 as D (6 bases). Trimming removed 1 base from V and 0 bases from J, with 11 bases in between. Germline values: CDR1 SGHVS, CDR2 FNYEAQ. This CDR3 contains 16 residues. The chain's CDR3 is CASSLGQGSSTDTQYF. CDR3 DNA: TGTGCCAGCAGCTTAGGTCAGGGGTCGAGCACAGATACGCAGTATTTT.

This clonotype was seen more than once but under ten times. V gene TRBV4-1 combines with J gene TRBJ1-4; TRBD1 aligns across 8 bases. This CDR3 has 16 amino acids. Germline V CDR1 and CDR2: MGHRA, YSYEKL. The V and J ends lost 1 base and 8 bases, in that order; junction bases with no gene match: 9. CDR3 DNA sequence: TGCGCCAGCAGCCAAGCCCTCCAGGGGGCGCAGGAAAAACTGTTTTTT. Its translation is CASSQALQGAQEKLFF.

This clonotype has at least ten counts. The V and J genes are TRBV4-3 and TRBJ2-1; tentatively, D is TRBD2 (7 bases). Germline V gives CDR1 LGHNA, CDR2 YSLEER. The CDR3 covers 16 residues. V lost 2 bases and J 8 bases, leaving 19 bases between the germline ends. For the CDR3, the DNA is TGCGCCAGCAGCCAAAACTTTAGAGGGGGGGTGGATGAGCAGTTCTTC. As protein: CASSQNFRGGVDEQFF.

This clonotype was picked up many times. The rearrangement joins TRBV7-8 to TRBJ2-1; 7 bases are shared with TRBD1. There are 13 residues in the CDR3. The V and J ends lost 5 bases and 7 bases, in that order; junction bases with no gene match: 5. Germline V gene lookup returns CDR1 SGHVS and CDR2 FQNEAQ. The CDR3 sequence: CASSVGTVNEQFF. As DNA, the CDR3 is TGTGCCAGCAGCGTAGGGACAGTTAATGAGCAGTTCTTC.

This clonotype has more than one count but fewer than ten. CDR3 nucleotide sequence: TGTGCCAGCAGTGTCCCAAGGGGAGGTGGCGAGCAGTACTTC. It yields the protein CASSVPRGGGEQYF. The chain carries TRBV6-1 and TRBJ2-7; tentatively, D is TRBD2 (6 bases). There are 14 residues in the CDR3. From germline, CDR1 is MNHNS and CDR2 SASEGT. V was shortened by 4 bases and J by 6 bases, with 16 bases between the two germline ends.